This section outlines one T cell receptor beta chain sequence together with its context. Germline CDR1 SQVTM, CDR2 ANQGSEA. V was pared by 7 bases and J by 1 base, with 12 bases of the junction left unmatched. This CDR3 is 15 amino acids long. The data stem from a study of blood T cells in healthy people across ages. A sample-barcoded 5' primer and a J-beta primer mix were used in a second PCR of about 7 to 12 cycles. TCRdb reanalysed the 5' RACE reads using MiXCR and keeps one entry per CDR3 protein. The table has 850,000 to 950,000 distinct CDR3 sequences, 29% seen once. Isolating PBMCs gave at least 6 million of these cells per sample. Per sample, no less than 6 micrograms of total RNA were extracted.

J is TRBJ2-7 and V is TRBV29-1, with 8 bases aligning to TRBD1. Material for sequencing was blood. The receptor's source is a woman older than 75 in good health. The CDR3: CSALKLTGVSYEQYF. The CDR3 coding sequence is TGCAGCGCCTTGAAACTGACAGGGGTGTCCTACGAGCAGTACTTC.